The clone carrying this T cell receptor (beta chain) was detected only once. As yet, its antigen is unknown. Profiled with immunoSEQ multiplex PCR; TCRdb holds only in-frame clones, not every one. Of tens of thousands of clones detected, about 85% appear once; the ten largest clones hold under 3.5%. This sample is drawn from a study of lymphopenia after photon versus proton radiotherapy. Study findings and constraints: Authors raise, but do not show, better survival with proton therapy. Larger post-nadir TCR diversity loss correlated inversely with survival in deceased patients. Oligoclonal CD8+ Temra expansion after nadir drove photon patients' diversity drop. Under photons, naive T cells and diversity fell while effector/memory populations rose.

This CDR3 has 13 residues. CDR1 and CDR2 (germline): LNHDA, SQIVND (reference sequence). V lost 2 bases and J lost 5, with 7 bases in between. This specimen was peripheral blood, taken from a patient treated with photon-based radiotherapy. The clonotype originates from a man aged 50 to 60 with gastric cancer. The chain links TRBV19 to TRBJ1-5, with D perhaps matching TRBD1 (5 bases). CDR3 nucleotide sequence: TGTGCCAGTAGTATACAAGGGGATCAGCCCCAGCATTTT. The encoded protein is CASSIQGDQPQHF.